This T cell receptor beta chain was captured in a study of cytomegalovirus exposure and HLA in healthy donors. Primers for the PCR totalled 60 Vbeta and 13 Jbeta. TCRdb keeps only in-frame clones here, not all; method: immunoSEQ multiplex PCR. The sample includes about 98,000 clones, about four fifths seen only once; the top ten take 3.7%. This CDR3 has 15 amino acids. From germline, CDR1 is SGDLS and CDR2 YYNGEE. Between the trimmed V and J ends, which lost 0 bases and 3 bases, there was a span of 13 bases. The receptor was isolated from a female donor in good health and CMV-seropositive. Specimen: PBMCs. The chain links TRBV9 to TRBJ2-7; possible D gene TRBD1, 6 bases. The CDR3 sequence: CASSVEGGSHYEQYF. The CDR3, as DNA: TGTGCCAGCAGCGTAGAAGGGGGATCCCACTACGAGCAGTACTTC. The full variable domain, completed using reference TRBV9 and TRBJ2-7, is DSGVTQTPKHLITATGQRVTLRCSPRSGDLSVYWYQQSLDQGLQFLIQYYNGEERAKGNILERFSAQQFPDLHSELNLSSLELGDSALYFCASSVEGGSHYEQYFGPGTRLTVT.